This T cell receptor beta chain was sequenced during a study of shared clonotypes between healthy human individuals (dated by TCRdb to 2020 to 2022). For context, the study as a whole: Two women and a few men aged 18 to 49 years were included in the cohort. Different laboratories and diverse techniques were used to prepare libraries and sequence TCR repertoires, to increase sequencing depth and limit assay-specific biases. Between about 0.85 and 8.9 billion PBMCs per donor were obtained by leukapheresis. To estimate repertoire size and how much clonotypes are shared between individuals, the study performed deep sequencing of blood TCR repertoires from roughly five healthy adults. Study-level results and caveats: Sampling was limited to blood, and TCR repertoires in tissue likely differ from TCR repertoires in blood. Because the study included only a small number of donors, the genetic and exposure-history diversity represented was limited. Pairwise subsampling indicated that sequencing depth was expected to affect the degree of clonotype sharing among donors.

With respect to this clone: It lacks a known antigen. The junction differs from germline at one of its ends, possibly a read error.

The CDR3 covers 11 residues, taking in both the cysteine and the phenylalanine. The sequence is cut down to CDR3 DNA, 33 bases in frame from base 1. In the germline V gene, CDR1 corresponds to MRHNA and CDR2 to SNTAGT. Using the deep immunoSEQ assay, TCR CDR3 regions were amplified from genomic DNA by multiplex PCR. Extracted genomic DNA from each cell subset was distributed evenly across all wells of several immunoSEQ 96-well plates, and each plate was treated as a replicate. For unsorted PBMC, around 300 ng of genomic DNA, equivalent to 25,000 to 35,000 T cell genomes, went into each replicate PCR. Ten immunoSEQ deep assay plates were used to sequence the unsorted PBMC genomic DNA. The purified libraries were quantified using a Qubit 3.0 fluorometer, sized with a Bioanalyzer 2100, and then quantified again using the KAPA Library Quantification kit. Every immunoSEQ 96-well plate was sequenced on a dedicated single-read 150-cycle Illumina NextSeq 550 flow cell. On the authors' methods: Because only junctional sequences without quality scores were contained in the immunoSEQ output, filtering matching that applied to full-length reads could not be performed. Sequences were annotated with PyIR, a Python wrapper for IgBLAST v1.9, using IMGT germline references to assign V/J genes and CDR3. Any read was removed if the V/J assignment was weak (E-value above 1e-6), the CDR3 was missing, or the read contained stop codons, out-of-frame junctions, or ambiguous translated residues. V3J clonotypes were defined by identical inferred V gene, J gene, and CDR3 amino acid sequence. To compute the percentage overlap between repertoires, the number of shared unique clonotypes was divided by the size of the smaller repertoire. Three approaches were used to assess repertoire richness: RTK rarefaction, the Chao1 estimator, and Recon v2.1 estimates of unobserved clonotypes. In TCRdb, the immuneACCESS table is reduced to in-frame sequences with V and J assigned. These tables do not hold every clone; where another copy was compared, an unresolved V gene accounts for under half, and the others remain unexplained. V, J and clone size derive from that table, while D and trimming were established from the DNA sequence. Within this sample are approximately 500,000 clones, with 70% to 80% of them counted one time only. The top ten clones comprise around 13% of the sample.

Donors were healthy HIV-negative adults with no recently reported acute infections or vaccinations. Every donor was a Caucasian adult residing in Nashville, Tennessee, USA. For unsorted samples, about 90 million PBMCs were counted and genomic DNA was extracted with the QIAamp DNA Blood Mini kit. Blood was obtained by leukapheresis, after which PBMCs were separated by Ficoll-Histopaque density gradient centrifugation and cryopreserved in liquid nitrogen vapor phase. Rearrangement joined TRBV6-4 to TRBJ2-5, with TRBD1 as a weak D call on 6 bases. The TCR sequence derives from a middle-aged woman in good health. Some clones in this sample may be carry-over from other donors' samples. The specimen was PBMCs. Read as DNA, the sequence is TGTGCCGGCAGGGGCCGGGAGACCCAGTACTTC. The translation is CAGRGRETQYF.